This is a list of T cell receptor beta chains from one sample in a study of cytomegalovirus exposure and HLA in healthy donors. Clones were read by immunoSEQ multiplex PCR, and TCRdb kept only the in-frame ones, dropping some. The top ten clones hold 0.83% of a sample with about 360,000 clones, 70% to 90% of them seen once. The sample consisted of PBMCs. The receptors come from a woman under 30 in good health and CMV-seronegative. CDR3s include the opening cysteine and the closing phenylalanine or tryptophan. A D gene is named only where the DNA matches it firmly. Size is stated for part of the rows, as once, few or many counts, or as a class when the clone is expanded.

D,J,size,V,DNA,CDR3
TRBD2,TRBJ2-3,.,TRBV9,TGTGCCAGCGCCGGACTAGCGGGAGGCCCAGATACGCAGTATTTT,CASAGLAGGPDTQYF
.,TRBJ2-5,few,TRBV2,TGTGCCACGGGACTTCAAGAGACCCAGTACTTC,CATGLQETQYF
TRBD2,TRBJ2-5,.,TRBV5-4,TGTGCCAGCAGCTTGCGAGCGGGGGGCCAAGAGACCCAGTACTTC,CASSLRAGGQETQYF
.,TRBJ1-5,.,TRBV29-1,TGCAGCGTTGGCTTCTCTAATAGCAATCAGCCCCAGCATTTT,CSVGFSNSNQPQHF
.,TRBJ2-3,.,TRBV9,TGTGCCAGCAGCGTAGTTGGCAGTCGTAGCACAGATACGCAGTATTTT,CASSVVGSRSTDTQYF
.,TRBJ2-1,.,TRBV29-1,TGCAGCGGGGGGACTGACTCCTACAATGAGCAGTTCTTC,CSGGTDSYNEQFF
.,TRBJ1-1,.,TRBV28,TGTGCCAGCAGTTGGGCCGCGGGGGCTTTCTTT,CASSWAAGAFF
.,TRBJ2-7,.,TRBV21-1,TGTGCCAGCAGCCTACAGGCTTGTGATTACGAGCAGTACTTC,CASSLQACDYEQYF
TRBD1,TRBJ2-5,.,TRBV6-5,TGTGCCAGCAGTTACTGGGGACAGGGTACCCAAGAGACCCAGTACTTC,CASSYWGQGTQETQYF
.,TRBJ1-4,.,TRBV2,TGTGCCAGCAGTGACTGGACAGAGACAAATGAAAAACTGTTTTTT,CASSDWTETNEKLFF
TRBD1,TRBJ2-1,.,TRBV10-3,TGTGCCACCGAGTTGACAGGGGTCAATGAGCAGTTCTTC,CATELTGVNEQFF
TRBD2,TRBJ2-5,.,TRBV15,TGTGCCACCAGCAGGGGAGATCCAGCGGGAGGGCCTACGGAGACCCAGTACTTC,CATSRGDPAGGPTETQYF
TRBD2,TRBJ2-7,.,TRBV6-1,TGTGCCAGCAGTGAATTAGAGGGACTAGCGAGCTACGAGCAGTACTTC,CASSELEGLASYEQYF
TRBD2,TRBJ2-7,once,TRBV30,TGTGCCTGGAGTGTACGCCGTCTAGCGGGCTCTCAAGACACTAGGGAGCAGTACTTC,CAWSVRRLAGSQDTREQYF
TRBD1,TRBJ1-3,.,TRBV28,TGTGCCAGCAGGAGACAGGGGGCTTCTGGAAACACCATATATTTT,CASRRQGASGNTIYF
.,TRBJ2-5,.,TRBV11-2,TGTGCCAGCAGCTCACTAGGAGTACAAGAGACCCAGTACTTC,CASSSLGVQETQYF
.,TRBJ1-6,.,TRBV27,TGTGCCAGCAGTTTATCAGTCCCGGTGGCCTATAATTCACCCCTCCACTTT,CASSLSVPVAYNSPLHF
TRBD2,TRBJ2-1,.,TRBV28,TGTGCCAGCAGCACCTCCACTAGCGGGTACAATGAGCAGTTCTTC,CASSTSTSGYNEQFF
.,TRBJ1-1,.,TRBV19,TGTGCCAGTAAGACGACATTAACCATGAACACTGAAGCTTTCTTT,CASKTTLTMNTEAFF
TRBD1,TRBJ2-7,.,TRBV28,TGTGCCAGCAGTTTTGGGGACAGCGACGAGCAGTACTTC,CASSFGDSDEQYF
.,TRBJ2-1,.,TRBV2,TGTGCCAGCAAGTTCGGGTTCTCCTACAATGAGCAGTTCTTC,CASKFGFSYNEQFF
.,TRBJ2-2,.,TRBV6-5,TGTGCCAGCAGTTACCCGGGGACCGGGGAGCTGTTTTTT,CASSYPGTGELFF
TRBD2,TRBJ2-2,.,TRBV6-1,TGTGCCAGCATTATTAGCGGGGGAGGCACCGGGGAGCTGTTTTTT,CASIISGGGTGELFF
.,TRBJ2-1,.,TRBV19,TGTGCCAGTAAGGACTCCCCCCGCTACAATGAGCAGTTCTTC,CASKDSPRYNEQFF
TRBD2,TRBJ2-3,.,TRBV5-1,TGCGCCAGCAGCCTCGGGACTAGCGGACCCACAGATACGCAGTATTTT,CASSLGTSGPTDTQYF
TRBD1,TRBJ2-7,.,TRBV6-5,TGTGCCAGCAGTTCCGGACAGGGTCGCTACGAGCAGTACTTC,CASSSGQGRYEQYF
TRBD2,TRBJ2-7,once,TRBV5-1,TGCGCCAGCAGCTTCTCCGGGACTAGCGCCTACGAGCAGTACTTC,CASSFSGTSAYEQYF
TRBD1,TRBJ1-2,.,TRBV7-9,TGTGCCAGCAGCTCCGGACAGGGGGGGAGATATGGCTACACCTTC,CASSSGQGGRYGYTF
TRBD1,TRBJ1-1,.,TRBV6-4,TGTGCCAGCAGTGGCTCCCCGGGACAGGGTGAAGCTTTCTTT,CASSGSPGQGEAFF
.,TRBJ1-3,.,TRBV2,TGTGCCAGCAGTGAGGAGGTAATCGGTGGAAACACCATATATTTT,CASSEEVIGGNTIYF
TRBD2,TRBJ2-7,.,TRBV4-1,TGCGCCAGCAGCCAAGACCCCCCCGGGACTAGCGGGACGAGGGAGCAGTACTTC,CASSQDPPGTSGTREQYF
.,TRBJ2-7,.,TRBV2,TGTGCCAGCAGGGAGGGATCCTACGAGCAGTACTTC,CASREGSYEQYF
.,TRBJ1-2,.,TRBV7-9,TGTGCCAGCAGCACCCCCGAGCGGGAGGGGACGAACTATGGCTACACCTTC,CASSTPEREGTNYGYTF
TRBD2,TRBJ2-1,.,TRBV10-3,TGTGCCATCAGGGATTATCTAGCGGGTGCGTCCCTATCCTACAATGAGCAGTTCTTC,CAIRDYLAGASLSYNEQFF
.,TRBJ1-1,.,TRBV18,TGTGCCAGCTCACCGGCCCGGGACACTGAAGCTTTCTTT,CASSPARDTEAFF
.,TRBJ2-1,.,TRBV5-1,TGCGCCAGCAGCCTTTACAGGGATGAGCAGTTCTTC,CASSLYRDEQFF
TRBD1,TRBJ2-1,once,TRBV9,TGTGCCAGCAGCGCCACAGGGGCGCTAAGCAATGAGCAGTTCTTC,CASSATGALSNEQFF
.,TRBJ2-7,.,TRBV5-6,TGTGCCAGCAGCCCTTCGGGCGCGGGACCTTACGAGCAGTACTTC,CASSPSGAGPYEQYF
TRBD2,TRBJ2-7,.,TRBV4-1,TGCGCCAGCAGCCAAGGAGCGGGAACCTCCTACGAGCAGTACTTC,CASSQGAGTSYEQYF
.,TRBJ2-5,.,TRBV11-2,TGTGCCAGCAGACGGCCGCGGAAAGAGACCCAGTACTTC,CASRRPRKETQYF
.,TRBJ2-2,few,TRBV5-1,TGCGCCAGCAGCTTGGCCGGGAGCAGGTCGAACACCGGGGAGCTGTTTTTT,CASSLAGSRSNTGELFF
TRBD2,TRBJ2-2,.,TRBV6-5,TGTGCCAGCAAGAGCGGGAGAGGCGGGGAGCTGTTTTTT,CASKSGRGGELFF
TRBD1,TRBJ1-2,.,TRBV6-6,TGTGCCAGCAGTTACCAGGACAGGGGAGGTCCGGGAGGCTACACCTTC,CASSYQDRGGPGGYTF
.,TRBJ2-7,few,TRBV10-3,TGTGCCACAGGGGAACAGGTCTGGGAGCAGTACTTC,CATGEQVWEQYF
.,TRBJ2-7,once,TRBV19,TGTGCCAGTAGCGGGGGTACCGAGCAGTACTTC,CASSGGTEQYF
TRBD1,TRBJ2-5,.,TRBV5-1,TGCGCCAGCAGCTCGAACTTTGACAGGGGGAACCAAGAGACCCAGTACTTC,CASSSNFDRGNQETQYF
.,TRBJ2-1,.,TRBV5-4,TGTGCCAGCAGCCCCCTGGCGGGAACGAATAATGAGCAGTTCTTC,CASSPLAGTNNEQFF
.,TRBJ2-3,.,TRBV7-9,TGTGCCAGCCATAGCGGGCGGGGGCGTCATACGCAGTATTTT,CASHSGRGRHTQYF
.,TRBJ1-2,once,TRBV30,TGTGCCTGGAGTATGGCAGGGAAGAACTATGGCTACACCTTC,CAWSMAGKNYGYTF
.,TRBJ2-3,.,TRBV2,TGTGCCAGCATCTGGGGCGATACGCAGTATTTT,CASIWGDTQYF